This record covers a single T cell receptor beta chain. The data derive from a study of T cell changes during pregnancy in multiple sclerosis. Here immunoSEQ multiplex PCR was the method, and the copy in TCRdb shows in-frame clones only, minus some. This sample has over 65,000 clones, with approximately 90% found just once. The origin of this receptor is a female donor in good health, enrolled as a control in a pregnancy study. The sequences come from peripheral blood, collected in the first trimester of pregnancy.

The CDR3 loop reads CASSQGLAGAQAYF. CDR3 sequence (DNA): TGCGCCAGCAGCCAAGGACTAGCGGGGGCCCAGGCGTATTTT. V is TRBV4-1 and J is TRBJ2-3, with 12 bases identical to TRBD2. Germline assignment: CDR1 MGHRA and CDR2 YSYEKL. The ends lost 1 base at V and 14 bases at J; junction bases unmatched: 7. There are 14 residues in the CDR3.